Listed below are T cell receptor beta chains from one sample, sequenced in a study of blood T cells in healthy people across ages. In TCRdb, the 5' RACE reads were re-called with MiXCR into one record per CDR3 protein. Of 900,000 to 950,000 distinct CDR3 sequences listed, 29% were seen once; the top ten hold 9.5% to 13%. The same data also went into a second study, on T cells of mothers and their children.

The sample consisted of blood. The receptors were gathered from a woman aged 40 to 50 in good health. CDR3s include the opening cysteine and the closing phenylalanine or tryptophan. Each record gives: D gene, V gene, J gene, clone size, CDR3 DNA, CDR3 protein. The D gene is left open where the match is weak. Clone size is not always given. Where it is, it says once, few, many or a class for expanded clones.

>-|TRBV3-1|TRBJ2-1|many
TGTGCCAGCAGCCAAGACCCCGGGGTTGTGAATGAGCAGTTCTTC
CASSQDPGVVNEQFF
>-|TRBV10-3|TRBJ2-1|many
TGTGCCATCAGTGAGGCCCCAGAGGGGACGTCCTACAATGAGCAGTTCTTC
CAISEAPEGTSYNEQFF
>TRBD2|TRBV6-2/TRBV6-3|TRBJ2-1|many
TGTGCCAGCAGCCCCCGGGGAGCGGGGCGCCACAATGAGCAGTTCTTC
CASSPRGAGRHNEQFF
>-|TRBV4-1|TRBJ2-3|many
TGCGCCAGCAGTGCACTGTGGGGCACAGATACGCAGTATTTT
CASSALWGTDTQYF
>-|TRBV7-2|TRBJ2-7|-
TGTGCCAGCAGCTTAGACGGTCATATAACCTACGAGCAGTACTTC
CASSLDGHITYEQYF
>-|TRBV9|TRBJ2-5|many
TGTGCCAGCAGTGGCCAGTGGGCCCAAGAGACCCAGTACTTC
CASSGQWAQETQYF
>-|TRBV29-1|TRBJ2-1|many
TGCAGCGTTGCCGCCTCAGAGCAGTTCTTC
CSVAASEQFF
>TRBD2|TRBV7-2|TRBJ2-7|-
TGTGCCAGCAGCTTAGCGGGGCTAGCGGGAGAATCCTACGAGCAGTACTTC
CASSLAGLAGESYEQYF
>-|TRBV29-1|TRBJ2-1|few
TGCGACGTTGTGCAGGGCAGCTCCTACAATGAGCAGTTCTTC
CDVVQGSSYNEQFF
>TRBD1|TRBV5-1|TRBJ2-2|few
TGCGCCAGCAGGCAAACACAGGGGCCCTTGTTCGCGAACACCGGGGAGCTGTTTTTT
CASRQTQGPLFANTGELFF
>-|TRBV12-3/TRBV12-4|TRBJ1-1|few
TGTGCCAGCAGCCCCCCACTTAAATGGAACTTGAACACTGAAGCTTTCTTT
CASSPPLKWNLNTEAFF
>-|TRBV20-1|TRBJ1-5|-
TGCAGTACTCGCGGGCAGGTTGACAATCAGCCCCAGCATTTT
CSTRGQVDNQPQHF
>TRBD2|TRBV20-1|TRBJ2-2|-
TGCAGTGGCGAGCGGGGGGGGCGGACCGGGGAGCTGTTTTTT
CSGERGGRTGELFF
>-|TRBV29-1|TRBJ1-1|-
TGCAGCGTTGGGTGGGGGCTTGGCACTGAAGCTTTCTTT
CSVGWGLGTEAFF
>TRBD1|TRBV9|TRBJ2-7|-
TGTGCCAGCAGCGTCGGTGGGACAGGGATCTACGAGCAGTACTTC
CASSVGGTGIYEQYF
>-|TRBV5-6|TRBJ1-1|few
TGTGCCAGCAGCTTGGTGACAAGCACTGAAGCTTTCTTT
CASSLVTSTEAFF
>-|TRBV20-1|TRBJ1-1|few
TGCAGTGCTAGGGAGGGACCGAACACTGAAGCTTTCTTT
CSAREGPNTEAFF
>TRBD1|TRBV28|TRBJ2-7|many
TGTGCCAGCAGCCCCAGGGGGCTCCCTTCCTACGAGCAGTACTTC
CASSPRGLPSYEQYF
>-|TRBV20-1|TRBJ2-7|many
TGCAGTGCTAGTATTGAGCAGTACTTC
CSASIEQYF
>TRBD1|TRBV10-3|TRBJ1-2|few
TGTGCCATCAGTGAGTCGCTATACGGCGCCAGGGGGCGAGATGGCTACACCTTC
CAISESLYGARGRDGYTF
>-|TRBV5-1|TRBJ1-1|many
TGCGCCAGCGGGAAGGTTAGCAGCCTGAACACTGAAGCTTTCTTT
CASGKVSSLNTEAFF
>-|TRBV7-9|TRBJ1-2|-
TGTGCCAGCAGCATCCATTCTACAGGGAATCGGTATGGCTACACCTTC
CASSIHSTGNRYGYTF